Below, one T cell receptor beta chain is given with its context. The data are from a study of OX40 agonist ivuxolimab in advanced cancers. Study details: The group had a mean age of around 60 years, ranged from 23 to 79, and was approximately 81% male.

Trimming shortened V by 0 bases and J by 5 bases, and 26 bases separated the two germline ends. Germline lookup yields CDR1 LGHNA and CDR2 YSLEER. This CDR3 spans 20 amino acids. Prior autoimmune disease or systemic immunosuppression barred patients. This table comes from immunoSEQ multiplex PCR, and its TCRdb copy is limited to in-frame clones, with some not included. Among about 62,000 clones, less than 85% were seen once, and the ten largest hold approximately 11%. The starting material was CD4+ or CD8+ T cells sorted from blood, obtained in a trial of the OX40 agonist ivuxolimab. The sequence was obtained from an adult with an advanced solid tumor such as melanoma, head and neck, liver or kidney cancer. The rearrangement uses TRBV4-3 and TRBJ2-4; possible D gene TRBD2, 7 bases. The CDR3 DNA is TGCGCCAGCAGCCAAGAGGCTACCGCTGGCGGGAGAAAGGGGGAAAACATTCAGTACTTC. Its protein product is CASSQEATAGGRKGENIQYF.